This T cell receptor beta chain was sequenced for a study of cytomegalovirus exposure and HLA in healthy donors (dated by TCRdb to 2016 to 2017). At the level of the whole study: The 700 or so repertoires of the first cohort and the 120 validation repertoires were produced on the same platform, according to a later analysis. The aim of the study was to test whether cataloging public T cell receptors could identify signatures of past pathogen exposure. Along with the approximately 700-subject first cohort, a separate validation cohort of 120 different subjects was used. To predict cytomegalovirus infection status, the study brought together high-throughput TCR immunosequencing, statistical association of individual TCRs with disease status, and machine learning. General conclusions and limits of the study: A few of the identified cytomegalovirus-associated TCR beta chains were confirmed in vitro to be specific for cytomegalovirus antigens. The classifier was reported to diagnose cytomegalovirus status with high specificity and sensitivity in both the original and validation cohorts. In the study, roughly 160 TCR beta chains were listed as associated with cytomegalovirus. The authors suggested that the approach could potentially be extended to other disease states and immunological phenotypes. While some public TCRs were present in many individuals, most TCR sequences turned up only very rarely across donors. All 120 repertoires were used to score co-occurrence in the validation cohort in a later analysis, because that analysis had no HLA typing for the cohort. Subsequent analysis determined that TCRs grouped into clusters in the first cohort also showed a tendency toward co-occurrence across the roughly 110 validation repertoires, and approximately 93% of cluster scores exceeded 0.

Of note for this clone: Its antigen is still unknown. No base quality information exists; no much larger clone differs at one position.

The library was generated by the immunoSEQ multiplex PCR assay. The paper's processing steps were these. A statistical classification framework was built to diagnose cytomegalovirus status from the catalog of TCR beta chain sequences. The immuneACCESS repertoire file appears here via TCRdb, limited to in-frame rearrangements. These files lack a portion of the clones; in checked studies, under half of the deficit traces to unresolved V genes, and the cause of the others is not known. The V and J calls and clone size are taken from that table; D and trimming were inferred from the DNA. Counted in this sample were over 100,000 clones; roughly nine tenths of them appeared once. Jointly, the top ten make up roughly 1.2% of the sample. Separate from the roughly 630-subject first cohort, the validation cohort of 90 to 150 subjects was the group to which the donors belonged. There are 12 amino acids in the CDR3, from cysteine to phenylalanine inclusive. The sequence is cut down to CDR3 DNA, 36 bases in frame from base 1. The germline V gene gives CDR1 as MNHEY and CDR2 as SVGAGI. Relative to germline, V is 4 bases shorter and J is 4 bases shorter, with 5 bases between their ends.

Material for sequencing was PBMCs. This receptor chain uses TRBV6-5 and TRBJ2-1; the D gene cannot be resolved reliably. The TCR comes from a young woman in good health and CMV-seronegative. The DNA sequence is as follows: TGTGCCAGCAGTTCGGTTTACAATGAGCAGTTCTTC. Its product reads: CASSSVYNEQFF.